The present T cell receptor beta chain was sequenced within a study of T cell changes during pregnancy in multiple sclerosis. Germline V gene sequence: CDR1 SGHTS, CDR2 YDEGEE. The V and J ends lost 0 bases and 2 bases, in that order; junction bases with no gene match: 2. The CDR3 is 15 amino acids. Measured with immunoSEQ multiplex PCR; TCRdb has only the in-frame clones, and not every one. The sample consists of tens of thousands of clones, about 93% of them appearing once. The sample here was CD8+ T cells from peripheral blood mononuclear cells, taken in the second trimester of pregnancy. The chain recombines TRBV5-8 with TRBJ1-1, with 9 bases aligning to TRBD1. The TCR sequence derives from a female donor with multiple sclerosis, enrolled in a pregnancy study. In nucleotides, the CDR3 is TGTGCCAGCAGCTTGGGGACAGGGGATAACACTGAAGCTTTCTTT. Translation gives CASSLGTGDNTEAFF.